Sequencing of this T cell receptor (beta chain) was carried out in a study of blood T cell repertoires in COVID-19. The overall study: The United States, Italy and Spain supplied acute and convalescent COVID-19 samples. Sample material is recorded as cDNA or gDNA derived from T cells, B-cell-depleted T cells, or PBMCs.

Between the trimmed V and J ends, which lost 6 bases and 2 bases, there was a span of 22 bases. The CDR3 runs to 17 residues. CDR1 and CDR2 (germline): MDHEN, SYDVKM. This clone was counted once. Per the study methods: Reference gene primer amplification gave nucleated cell count estimates. The table came from immunoSEQ multiplex PCR; TCRdb's copy has only in-frame clones and leaves some out. That table gives V, J and clone size, and the DNA gave D and trimming. This table holds more than 95,000 clones, approximately 87% found once. The specimen was peripheral blood. The V gene is TRBV28, the J gene TRBJ1-2; perhaps TRBD1 as D (5 bases). This receptor was taken from a man aged 30 to 45 with acute or convalescent COVID-19. The CDR3 sequence is CASSGVWGPDLNYGYTF. As DNA, the CDR3 is TGTGCCAGCAGCGGCGTTTGGGGCCCGGATTTAAACTATGGCTACACCTTC.